This T cell receptor (beta chain) was profiled in a study of blood T cell repertoires in COVID-19. The CDR3 has 12 amino acids. Per germline, CDR1 SGHRS and CDR2 YFSETQ. V lost 0 bases and J 4 bases, leaving 4 bases between the germline ends. The table came from immunoSEQ multiplex PCR; TCRdb's copy has only in-frame clones and leaves some out. This sample has about 140,000 clones; around nine tenths occur once, and the top ten carry 1.5% to 2%. The rearrangement joins TRBV5-1 to TRBJ1-2, with D unresolved. Sequenced: peripheral blood. This clonotype was sampled from a woman aged 50 to 60 with acute or convalescent COVID-19. The CDR3 DNA reads TGCGCCAGCAGCTTGGCGAGCTATGGCTACACCTTC. This encodes CASSLASYGYTF.